Listed here are 12 T cell receptor beta chains from one sample, sequenced in a study of post-analysis software for immune sequencing data. No antigens are known for them. Incorporated into the TCR beta cDNA libraries were unique molecular identifiers, which served to reduce PCR and sequencing biases. TCRdb fed the PCR reads into MiXCR, producing one record per CDR3 protein. The sample lists approximately 770,000 distinct CDR3 sequences, under 60% occurring once. Study outcomes and limitations: Higher frequency in patients than in controls was seen for a handful of TRBV segments, with TRBV5-6, TRBV5-1 and TRBV20-1 among them.

Sequencing was performed on blood. All receptors derive from a girl aged 10 to 17 with multiple sclerosis.

There are a few counts of this clonotype. V gene TRBV5-1 combines with J gene TRBJ2-7; TRBD2 aligns across 9 bases. The CDR3 consists of 14 residues. The V gene's germline CDR1 is SGHRS and CDR2 YFSETQ. J lost 5 bases, V lost 3 bases, and 6 bases had no gene match. CDR3 sequence (DNA): TGCGCCAGCAGCTGGGCTAGCGGGATGAACGAGCAGTACTTC. Amino acid sequence: CASSWASGMNEQYF. The whole variable domain, remainder taken from reference TRBV5-1 and TRBJ2-7, is KAGVTQTPRYLIKTRGQQVTLSCSPISGHRSVSWYQQTPGQGLQFLFEYFSETQRNKGNFPGRFSGRQFSNSRSEMNVSTLELGDSALYLCASSWASGMNEQYFGPGTRLTVT.

Only a few counts were recorded for this clonotype. This chain uses TRBV12-3 or TRBV12-4 with TRBJ2-7; a weak D match, TRBD2 (6 bases). This CDR3 is built from 12 residues. The germline V and J ends were trimmed by 3 bases and 12 bases, with 15 bases remaining between them. The CDR3 spells CASSLSGGTSYF. CDR3 coding DNA: TGTGCCAGCAGTTTGAGTGGTGGGACTTCGTACTTC.

This rearrangement joins TRBV10-3 to TRBJ1-3; D is unclear. The ends were cut back, 8 bases at V and 0 bases at J, with 14 bases in the middle. Germline V gives CDR1 ENHRY, CDR2 SYGVKD. The CDR3 is made up of 15 amino acids. CDR3 sequence (DNA): TGTGCCATCTCCCGGGCCGGCCCCTCTGGAAACACCATATATTTT. It translates to CAISRAGPSGNTIYF.

V gene TRBV25-1 combines with J gene TRBJ1-5; 7 bases map to TRBD1. The CDR3 has 14 amino acids. The V segment lost 3 bases and the J segment 6 bases; nucleotides outside the gene matches: 5. Germline V CDR1 and CDR2: MGHDK, SYGVNS. Written as DNA, the CDR3 is TGTGCCAGCAGTGAGACAGGGTTTAGTCAGCCCCAGCATTTT. It specifies CASSETGFSQPQHF.

The gene calls are TRBV3-1 and TRBJ2-1; D gene ambiguous. CDR1 and CDR2 (germline): LGHDT, YNNKEL (reference sequence). V was trimmed by 4 bases and J by 5 bases, leaving 12 bases between them. The CDR3 runs to 14 residues. The CDR3 region is CASSPRALNNEQFF. DNA of the CDR3: TGTGCCAGCAGCCCCCGGGCCCTTAACAATGAGCAGTTCTTC.

The chain employs TRBV7-9 and TRBJ2-7; D is ambiguous. V was clipped by 5 bases and J by 0 bases, with 14 bases between them. This CDR3 spans 15 amino acids. CDR1 SEHNR and CDR2 FQNEAQ come from the germline V gene (reference sequence). CDR3 DNA sequence: TGTGCCAGCAGCCCCCTGAGGTTGAGCTCCTACGAGCAGTACTTC. The encoded protein is CASSPLRLSSYEQYF.

The CDR3 bases are TGTGCCAGCAGCTTAAACCGGGGGGGGAATGAGCAGTTCTTC. Its protein product is CASSLNRGGNEQFF. The rearrangement links TRBV7-3 to TRBJ2-1; 8 bases are shared with TRBD2. CDR3 length: 14 residues. Germline CDR1 reads SGHTA; CDR2 reads FQGTGA. V was clipped by 1 base and J by 7 bases; unmatched bases: 3. Variable domain in full (rest from reference TRBV7-3 and TRBJ2-1): GAGVSQTPSNKVTEKGKYVELRCDPISGHTALYWYRQSLGQGPEFLIYFQGTGAADDSGLPNDRFFAVRPEGSVSTLKIQRTERGDSAVYLCASSLNRGGNEQFFGPGTRLTVL.

V is TRBV5-6 and J is TRBJ2-1, with D unresolved. There are 14 residues in the CDR3. V lost 4 bases and J lost 9, with 17 bases in between. Germline V gene data show CDR1 as SGHDT and CDR2 as YYEEEE. The CDR3 DNA reads as TGTGCCAGCAGCCCTCCCAGATTGGTGGTTGAGCAGTTCTTC. It encodes CASSPPRLVVEQFF.

The chain joins TRBV6-1 to TRBJ1-4; TRBD1 aligns across 7 bases. The V and J ends lost 6 bases and 4 bases, in that order; junction bases with no gene match: 5. CDR3 length equals 14 residues. Per the germline V gene, CDR1 is MNHNS and CDR2 is SASEGT. Here the CDR3 reads CASRSTGLNEKLFF. The DNA for the CDR3 is TGTGCCAGCAGATCGACAGGGCTTAATGAAAAACTGTTTTTT.

This clonotype was found many times. The rearrangement uses TRBV5-1 and TRBJ1-5; D gene ambiguous. From germline, CDR1 is SGHRS and CDR2 YFSETQ. The ends were cut back, 0 bases at V and 2 bases at J, with 9 bases in the middle. The CDR3 contains 15 residues. CDR3 in amino acids: CASSLDGRGNQPQHF. The CDR3 DNA follows: TGCGCCAGCAGCTTGGACGGACGAGGCAATCAGCCCCAGCATTTT.

The CDR3 reads CASSFRDRYARPFF. DNA for the CDR3: TGCGCCAGCAGCTTTCGGGACAGGTATGCCCGGCCGTTCTTC. The J gene is TRBJ2-1, the V gene TRBV5-1; TRBD1 matches 8 bases. Unmatched junction bases numbered 13, after V lost 2 bases and J lost 15 bases. Germline V CDR1 and CDR2: SGHRS, YFSETQ. The CDR3 sequence is 14 residues long.

V is TRBV7-6 and J is TRBJ1-5; 9 positions match TRBD1. Germline CDR1 is SGHVS and CDR2 is FNYEAQ. This CDR3 spans 15 amino acids. After removal of 5 bases from V and 3 bases from J, the junction contained 5 bases not matched to a gene. DNA for the CDR3: TGTGCCAGCAGCCGGGGACAGGGAGTCAATCAGCCCCAGCATTTT. The encoded protein is CASSRGQGVNQPQHF.